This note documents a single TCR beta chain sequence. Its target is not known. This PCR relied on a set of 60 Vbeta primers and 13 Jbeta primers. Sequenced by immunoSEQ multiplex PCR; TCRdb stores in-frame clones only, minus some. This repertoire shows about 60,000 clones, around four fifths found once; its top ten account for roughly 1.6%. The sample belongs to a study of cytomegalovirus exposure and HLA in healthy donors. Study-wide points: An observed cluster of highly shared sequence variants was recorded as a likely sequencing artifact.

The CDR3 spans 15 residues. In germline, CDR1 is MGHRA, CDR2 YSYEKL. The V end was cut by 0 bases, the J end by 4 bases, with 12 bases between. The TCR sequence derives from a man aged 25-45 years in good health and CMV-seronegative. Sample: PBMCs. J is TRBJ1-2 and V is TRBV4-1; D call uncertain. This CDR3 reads CASSQDGLVPYGYTF. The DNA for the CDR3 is TGCGCCAGCAGCCAAGACGGACTGGTACCCTATGGCTACACCTTC.